Given below is one T cell receptor beta chain in context. CDR1 and CDR2 (germline): LNHDA, SQIVND (reference sequence). The CDR3 spans 13 residues. Trimming left V 9 bases short and J 4 bases short, with 12 bases between. These data originate in a study of control samples from healthy donors and cancer patients. Data came from immunoSEQ multiplex PCR; TCRdb stores just in-frame clones and leaves some out. The profile covers around 130,000 clones, with about 92% appearing a single time and over 1.5% taken by the ten largest. The origin of this receptor is a man in his fifties or sixties with head and neck cancer. The genes are TRBV19 and TRBJ1-4; unclear D gene. Specimen: PBMCs. CDR3 sequence reads: CASPLGVNEKLFF. Written as DNA, the CDR3 is TGTGCCAGCCCTCTCGGGGTTAATGAAAAACTGTTTTTT. The full variable domain, in which reference TRBV19 and TRBJ1-4 provide the parts outside the CDR3, is DGGITQSPKYLFRKEGQNVTLSCEQNLNHDAMYWYRQDPGQGLRLIYYSQIVNDFQKGDIAEGYSVSREKKESFPLTVTSAQKNPTAFYLCASPLGVNEKLFFGSGTQLSVL.